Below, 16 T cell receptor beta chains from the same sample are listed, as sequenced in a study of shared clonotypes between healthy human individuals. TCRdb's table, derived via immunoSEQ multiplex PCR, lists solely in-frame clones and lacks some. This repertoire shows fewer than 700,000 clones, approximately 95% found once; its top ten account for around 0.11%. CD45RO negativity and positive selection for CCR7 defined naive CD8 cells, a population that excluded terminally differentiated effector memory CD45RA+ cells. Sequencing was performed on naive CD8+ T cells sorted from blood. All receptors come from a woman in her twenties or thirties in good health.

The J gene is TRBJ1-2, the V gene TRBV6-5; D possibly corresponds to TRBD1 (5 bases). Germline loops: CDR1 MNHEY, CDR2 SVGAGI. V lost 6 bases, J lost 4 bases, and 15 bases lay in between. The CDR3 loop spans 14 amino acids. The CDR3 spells CASSSGGGTYGYTF. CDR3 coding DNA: TGTGCCAGCAGCTCGGGGGGAGGTACCTATGGCTACACCTTC.

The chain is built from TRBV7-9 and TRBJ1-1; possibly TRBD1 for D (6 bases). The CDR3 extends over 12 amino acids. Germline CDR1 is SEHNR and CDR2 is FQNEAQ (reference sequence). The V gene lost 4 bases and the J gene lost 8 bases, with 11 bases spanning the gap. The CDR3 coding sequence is TGTGCCAGCAGCTACCCCGGACAGGAAGCTTTCTTT. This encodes CASSYPGQEAFF.

DNA of the CDR3: TGTGCCAGCAGTTTAGCGGGAGTAACAGAGACCCAGTACTTC. Residues: CASSLAGVTETQYF. V is TRBV27 and J is TRBJ2-5; 7 nucleotides agree with TRBD2. This CDR3 is built from 14 residues. The ends lost 2 bases at V and 4 bases at J; junction bases unmatched: 4. Germline loops: CDR1 MNHEY, CDR2 SMNVEV (reference sequence).

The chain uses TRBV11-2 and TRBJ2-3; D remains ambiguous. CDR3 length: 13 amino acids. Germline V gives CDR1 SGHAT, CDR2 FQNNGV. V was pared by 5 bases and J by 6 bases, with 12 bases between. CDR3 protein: CASSRISWDTQYF. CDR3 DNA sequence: TGTGCCAGCAGCCGGATCTCATGGGATACGCAGTATTTT.

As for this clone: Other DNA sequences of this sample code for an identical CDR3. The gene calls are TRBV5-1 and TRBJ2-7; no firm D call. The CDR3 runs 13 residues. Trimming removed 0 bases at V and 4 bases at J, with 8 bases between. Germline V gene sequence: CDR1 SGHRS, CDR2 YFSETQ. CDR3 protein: CASSLVSGYEQYF. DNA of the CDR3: TGCGCCAGCAGCTTGGTTTCCGGATACGAGCAGTACTTC.

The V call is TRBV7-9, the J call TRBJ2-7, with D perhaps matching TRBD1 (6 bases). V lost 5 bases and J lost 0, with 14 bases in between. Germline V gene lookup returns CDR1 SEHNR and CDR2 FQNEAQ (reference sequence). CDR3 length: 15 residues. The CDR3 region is CASSPAQGGSYEQYF. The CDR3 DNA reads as TGTGCCAGCAGCCCTGCCCAAGGGGGCTCCTACGAGCAGTACTTC. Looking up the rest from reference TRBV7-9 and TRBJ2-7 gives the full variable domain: DTGVSQNPRHKITKRGQNVTFRCDPISEHNRLYWYRQTLGQGPEFLTYFQNEAQLEKSRLLSDRFSAERPKGSFSTLEIQRTEQGDSAMYLCASSPAQGGSYEQYFGPGTRLTVT.

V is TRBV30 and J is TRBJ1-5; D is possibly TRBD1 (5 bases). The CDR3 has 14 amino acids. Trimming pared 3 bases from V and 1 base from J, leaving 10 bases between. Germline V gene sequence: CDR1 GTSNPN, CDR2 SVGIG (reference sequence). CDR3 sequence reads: CAWRGGESNQPQHF. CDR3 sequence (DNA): TGTGCCTGGAGGGGGGGGGAAAGCAATCAGCCCCAGCATTTT.

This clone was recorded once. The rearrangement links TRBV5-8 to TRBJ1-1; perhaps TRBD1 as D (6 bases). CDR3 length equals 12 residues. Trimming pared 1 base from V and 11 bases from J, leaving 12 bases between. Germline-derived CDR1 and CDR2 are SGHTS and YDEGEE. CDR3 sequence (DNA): TGTGCCAGCAGCTTGTATCAGGGGTATGCTTTCTTT. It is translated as CASSLYQGYAFF.

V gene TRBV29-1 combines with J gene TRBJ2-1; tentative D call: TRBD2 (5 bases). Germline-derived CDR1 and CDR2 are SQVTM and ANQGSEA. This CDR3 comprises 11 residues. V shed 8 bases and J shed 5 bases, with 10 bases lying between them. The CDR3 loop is CSFLANNEQFF. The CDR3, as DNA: TGCAGCTTTTTAGCGAACAATGAGCAGTTCTTC.

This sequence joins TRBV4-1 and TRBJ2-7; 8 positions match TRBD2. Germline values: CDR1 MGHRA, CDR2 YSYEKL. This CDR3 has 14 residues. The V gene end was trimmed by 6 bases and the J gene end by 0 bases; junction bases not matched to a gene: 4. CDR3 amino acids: CASRETSASYEQYF. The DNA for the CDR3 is TGCGCCAGCAGAGAGACTAGCGCCTCCTACGAGCAGTACTTC.

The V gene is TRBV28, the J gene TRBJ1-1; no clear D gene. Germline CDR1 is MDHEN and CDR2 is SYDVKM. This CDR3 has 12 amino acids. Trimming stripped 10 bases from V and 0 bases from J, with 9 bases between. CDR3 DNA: TGTGCCACTTCACCGATGAACACTGAAGCTTTCTTT. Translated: CATSPMNTEAFF.

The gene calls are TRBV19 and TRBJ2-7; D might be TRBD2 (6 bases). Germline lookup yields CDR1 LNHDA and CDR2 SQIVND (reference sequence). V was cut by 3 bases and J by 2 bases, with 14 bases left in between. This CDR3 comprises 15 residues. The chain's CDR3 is CASSMGSSDTYEQYF. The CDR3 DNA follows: TGTGCCAGTAGTATGGGGTCTAGCGACACCTACGAGCAGTACTTC.

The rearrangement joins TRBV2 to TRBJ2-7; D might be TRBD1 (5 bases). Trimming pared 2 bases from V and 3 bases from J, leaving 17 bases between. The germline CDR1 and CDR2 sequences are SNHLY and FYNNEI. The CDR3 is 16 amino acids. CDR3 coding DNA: TGTGCCAGCAGTGAACTGGACATCGGGCGCCTCTACGAGCAGTACTTC. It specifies CASSELDIGRLYEQYF.

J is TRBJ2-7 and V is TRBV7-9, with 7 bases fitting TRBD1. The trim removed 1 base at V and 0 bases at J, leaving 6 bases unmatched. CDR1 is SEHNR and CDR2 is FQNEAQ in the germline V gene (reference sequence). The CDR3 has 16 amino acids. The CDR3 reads CASSLGRGQISYEQYF. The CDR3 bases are TGTGCCAGCAGCTTAGGACGGGGACAGATCTCCTACGAGCAGTACTTC. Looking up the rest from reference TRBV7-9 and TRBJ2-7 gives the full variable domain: DTGVSQNPRHKITKRGQNVTFRCDPISEHNRLYWYRQTLGQGPEFLTYFQNEAQLEKSRLLSDRFSAERPKGSFSTLEIQRTEQGDSAMYLCASSLGRGQISYEQYFGPGTRLTVT.

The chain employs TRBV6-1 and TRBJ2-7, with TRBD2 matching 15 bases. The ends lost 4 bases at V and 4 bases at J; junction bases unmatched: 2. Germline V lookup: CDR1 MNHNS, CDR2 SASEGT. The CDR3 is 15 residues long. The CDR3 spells CASSVGLAGGYEQYF. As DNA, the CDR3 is TGTGCCAGCAGTGTCGGACTAGCGGGAGGGTACGAGCAGTACTTC.

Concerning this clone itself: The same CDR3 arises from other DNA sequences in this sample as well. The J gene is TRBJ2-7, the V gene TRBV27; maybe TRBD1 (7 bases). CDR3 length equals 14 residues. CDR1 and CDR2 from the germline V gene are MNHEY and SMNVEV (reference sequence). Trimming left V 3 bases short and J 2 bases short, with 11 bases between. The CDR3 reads CASSLAGGPYEQYF. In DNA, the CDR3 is TGTGCCAGCAGTTTGGCAGGGGGGCCCTACGAGCAGTACTTC.